A single sample is the source of the 14 T cell receptor beta chains below, sequenced in a study of cytomegalovirus exposure and HLA in healthy donors. The study ran its PCR with 60 Vbeta and 13 Jbeta primers. This table comes from immunoSEQ multiplex PCR, and its TCRdb copy is limited to in-frame clones, with some not included. The sample shows more than 100,000 clones, 80% of them seen only once. Specimen: PBMCs. The receptor set was obtained from a man aged 45-65 years in good health and CMV-seronegative.

The chain links TRBV7-2 to TRBJ1-1; D perhaps matches TRBD1 (6 bases). CDR1 SGHTA and CDR2 FQGNSA come from the germline V gene. This CDR3 has 14 amino acids. Between the trimmed V and J ends, which lost 5 bases and 6 bases, there was a span of 16 bases. In DNA form, the CDR3 reads TGTGCCAGCAGCATAAACGGACAGCCGTCTGAAGCTTTCTTT. Its protein is CASSINGQPSEAFF.

CDR3 nucleotides: TGTGCCAGCAGCTTCGGCGGGGGGGCCTACGGGGAGCTGTTTTTT. It specifies CASSFGGGAYGELFF. The chain links TRBV5-4 to TRBJ2-2; 9 bases are a match to TRBD2. V gave up 2 bases and J gave up 7 bases; unmatched junction bases: 6. Germline V CDR1 and CDR2: SGHNT, YYREEE (reference sequence). The CDR3 loop spans 15 amino acids.

V and J are TRBV19 and TRBJ1-2; D remains ambiguous. The CDR3 has 15 amino acids. From germline, CDR1 is LNHDA and CDR2 SQIVND (reference sequence). The V and J ends lost 3 bases and 2 bases respectively, with 13 bases between them. CDR3 loop: CASSMGAQRNYGYTF. The DNA of the CDR3 is TGTGCCAGTAGTATGGGCGCACAGCGGAACTATGGCTACACCTTC.

The V call is TRBV15, the J call TRBJ2-1; 9 positions match TRBD2. The CDR3 extends over 15 amino acids. Germline-derived CDR1 and CDR2 are LNHNV and YYDKDF (reference sequence). The V gene end was trimmed by 0 bases and the J gene end by 8 bases; junction bases not matched to a gene: 5. The CDR3 protein is CATSREVAGADEQFF. CDR3 nucleotide sequence: TGTGCCACCAGCAGAGAGGTAGCGGGGGCTGATGAGCAGTTCTTC.

The chain has TRBV29-1 and TRBJ1-1, with D perhaps TRBD1 (6 bases). The CDR3 has 14 amino acids. V lost 6 bases to trimming and J lost 3 bases, with 17 bases between them. Per the germline V gene, CDR1 is SQVTM and CDR2 is ANQGSEA. The CDR3 region has the DNA TGCAGCGTCGTACCCAAAGGGGGAGACACTGAAGCTTTCTTT. Amino acids: CSVVPKGGDTEAFF.

This chain uses TRBV27 with TRBJ1-2; D is unresolved. Germline values: CDR1 MNHEY, CDR2 SMNVEV (reference sequence). The CDR3 is 17 residues long. With 0 bases removed from V and 4 bases from J, the gap between germline ends came to 18 bases. CDR3 DNA: TGTGCCAGCAGTTTATCGAGCTCAGTCGGAGCCCCCTATGGCTACACCTTC. Amino acid sequence: CASSLSSSVGAPYGYTF.

This chain uses TRBV7-3 with TRBJ1-1, with unresolved D. Trimming stripped 2 bases from V and 1 base from J, with 11 bases between. Germline V gives CDR1 SGHTA, CDR2 FQGTGA. This CDR3 contains 15 residues. The CDR3 here is CASSLLAVPNTEAFF. DNA for the CDR3: TGTGCCAGCAGCTTATTGGCAGTCCCGAACACTGAAGCTTTCTTT.

The chain has TRBV7-2 and TRBJ1-2; D gene ambiguous. Deletions cut 1 base from V and 0 bases from J, with 6 bases between. The CDR3 contains 14 residues. Per the germline V gene, CDR1 is SGHTA and CDR2 is FQGNSA. CDR3 residues: CASSLDPANYGYTF. The CDR3 DNA follows: TGTGCCAGCAGCTTAGATCCAGCTAACTATGGCTACACCTTC. The whole variable domain, filled in from reference TRBV7-2 and TRBJ1-2, reads GAGVSQSPSNKVTEKGKDVELRCDPISGHTALYWYRQSLGQGLEFLIYFQGNSAPDKSGLPSDRFSAERTGGSVSTLTIQRTQQEDSAVYLCASSLDPANYGYTFGSGTRLTVV.

V gene TRBV11-2 combines with J gene TRBJ2-3; a weak D match, TRBD1 (5 bases). The germline CDR1 and CDR2 sequences are SGHAT and FQNNGV. The CDR3 extends over 15 amino acids. Deletions cut 2 bases from V and 6 bases from J, with 15 bases between. As DNA, the CDR3 is TGTGCCAGCAGCTTATCAGGGTCCCTCTTGGATACGCAGTATTTT. Translation gives CASSLSGSLLDTQYF.

The V and J genes are TRBV30 and TRBJ1-4; 10 bases align to TRBD1. The germline V gene has CDR1 GTSNPN and CDR2 SVGIG (reference sequence). This CDR3 has 16 amino acids. The ends lost 4 bases at V and 0 bases at J; junction bases unmatched: 5. The CDR3 protein is CAWIDRGLPTNEKLFF. DNA for the CDR3: TGTGCCTGGATTGACAGGGGGCTCCCAACTAATGAAAAACTGTTTTTT.

The chain is built from TRBV6-1 and TRBJ1-2, with D possibly matching TRBD1 (6 bases). V was trimmed by 4 bases and J by 1 base, leaving 16 bases between them. Germline CDR1 MNHNS, CDR2 SASEGT. The CDR3 has 16 residues. CDR3 DNA sequence: TGTGCCAGCAGTGGACCGGGACACGGATTTAACTATGGCTACACCTTC. As protein: CASSGPGHGFNYGYTF.

The rearrangement uses TRBV27 and TRBJ1-6; TRBD1 is a possible D gene (5 bases). The CDR3 contains 15 residues. In germline, CDR1 is MNHEY, CDR2 SMNVEV (reference sequence). V was cut by 6 bases and J by 9 bases, with 18 bases left in between. The chain's CDR3 is CASRLNQGVSSPLHF. CDR3 DNA sequence: TGTGCCAGCAGACTGAATCAGGGTGTCAGTTCACCCCTCCACTTT.

CDR3 amino acids: CASRSDRGLGEQYF. The CDR3 nucleotides read TGCGCCAGCAGATCCGACAGGGGGCTGGGAGAGCAGTACTTC. This chain links TRBV5-1 with TRBJ2-7, with TRBD1 identical over 10 bases. The CDR3 totals 14 residues. CDR1 is SGHRS and CDR2 is YFSETQ in the germline V gene. Germline trimming cut 5 bases from V and 7 bases from J; bases unmatched to any gene: 9.

The chain joins TRBV14 to TRBJ2-7, with TRBD2 matching over 7 bases. Unmatched junction bases numbered 7, after V lost 5 bases and J lost 6 bases. Looked up from germline, CDR1 is SGHDN and CDR2 is FVKESK. CDR3 length: 13 amino acids. The CDR3 spells CASSSRPGGEQYF. The CDR3 coding sequence is TGTGCCAGCAGCTCGAGACCGGGGGGCGAGCAGTACTTC.